These 20 T cell receptor beta chains came from one sample sequenced in a study of T cell responses to AZD1222 COVID-19 vaccine. Produced via immunoSEQ multiplex PCR; TCRdb's table is partial and in-frame only. Found here are approximately 210,000 clones, about 94% of them singletons; the top ten hold over 1.5%. Sequencing was performed on peripheral blood, taken 28 days after the second dose of the MenACWY control vaccine. These receptors all stem from an adult who received the MenACWY meningococcal vaccine as a control.

The chain carries TRBV7-2 and TRBJ1-5, with D possibly matching TRBD1 (6 bases). The CDR3 has 13 residues. V was cut by 6 bases and J by 4 bases, with 10 bases left in between. The germline V gene encodes CDR1 SGHTA and CDR2 FQGNSA. The CDR3 reads CASSWDINQPQHF. The CDR3 nucleotides read TGTGCCAGCAGTTGGGACATAAATCAGCCCCAGCATTTT.

V gene TRBV3-1 (or the pseudogene TRBV3-2) combines with J gene TRBJ2-1; D is undetermined. Germline V lookup: CDR1 LGHDT, CDR2 YNNKEL (reference sequence). Trimming removed 3 bases from V and 12 bases from J, with 18 bases in between. The CDR3 contains 14 residues. CDR3 amino acids: CASSQSSRRIAQFF. The DNA of the CDR3 is TGTGCCAGCAGCCAGTCCTCACGCCGCATCGCGCAGTTCTTC.

This clone was seen a single time. The chain couples TRBV5-4 to TRBJ1-2; D possibly corresponds to TRBD1 (5 bases). Germline V gene data show CDR1 as SGHNT and CDR2 as YYREEE (reference sequence). V lost 5 bases and J lost 4, with 15 bases in between. This CDR3 is built from 14 residues. The CDR3, as DNA: TGTGCCAGCAGTTTAGTGGGGCAGCTCTATGGCTACACCTTC. This translates into CASSLVGQLYGYTF.

This clone appeared once. The V and J genes are TRBV7-2 and TRBJ2-3; no reliable D call. The germline V gene has CDR1 SGHTA and CDR2 FQGNSA. Trimming shortened V by 3 bases and J by 0 bases, and 4 bases separated the two germline ends. The length of the CDR3 is 13 residues. The CDR3 sequence: CASSFPSTDTQYF. Written as DNA, the CDR3 is TGTGCCAGCAGCTTCCCTAGCACAGATACGCAGTATTTT.

This clone occurred once. The chain carries TRBV3-1 (or the pseudogene TRBV3-2) and TRBJ2-2; D possibly corresponds to TRBD2 (5 bases). The germline gives CDR1 LGHDT, CDR2 YNNKEL (reference sequence). The CDR3 is 13 amino acids. Deletions cut 6 bases from V and 10 bases from J, with 15 bases between. For the CDR3, the DNA is TGTGCCAGCAGTCCAGGACTTTTCCCGGAGCTGTTTTTT. Its translation: CASSPGLFPELFF.

The chain joins TRBV4-3 to TRBJ2-2; 14 nucleotides line up with TRBD2. CDR1 is LGHNA and CDR2 is YSLEER in the germline V gene. This CDR3 contains 20 residues. The junction had 10 bases not matched to a gene; V was cut back by 4 bases and J by 0 bases. CDR3: CASSLALGLAGATNTGELFF. Written as DNA, the CDR3 is TGCGCCAGCAGCCTTGCCTTGGGACTAGCGGGGGCCACGAACACCGGGGAGCTGTTTTTT.

The chain links TRBV5-1 to TRBJ2-1; possibly TRBD2 for D (5 bases). The germline V and J ends were trimmed by 0 bases and 8 bases, with 6 bases remaining between them. CDR1 SGHRS and CDR2 YFSETQ come from the germline V gene. The CDR3 runs 12 residues. The CDR3 DNA follows: TGCGCCAGCAGCTTGGACGGGGATGAGCAGTTCTTC. As protein: CASSLDGDEQFF. Full variable domain (outside the CDR3, taken from reference TRBV5-1 and TRBJ2-1): KAGVTQTPRYLIKTRGQQVTLSCSPISGHRSVSWYQQTPGQGLQFLFEYFSETQRNKGNFPGRFSGRQFSNSRSEMNVSTLELGDSALYLCASSLDGDEQFFGPGTRLTVL.

The V call is TRBV27, the J call TRBJ2-1, with D perhaps matching TRBD2 (5 bases). V was clipped by 2 bases and J by 5 bases, with 10 bases between them. Germline loops: CDR1 MNHEY, CDR2 SMNVEV (reference sequence). This CDR3 comprises 14 residues. The chain's CDR3 is CASSLTSGDNEQFF. The CDR3 DNA reads TGTGCCAGCAGTTTAACTAGTGGCGACAATGAGCAGTTCTTC.

The chain links TRBV10-3 to TRBJ2-4, with D possibly matching TRBD1 (5 bases). CDR1 and CDR2 (germline): ENHRY, SYGVKD. V dropped 0 bases and J dropped 8 bases, with 14 bases sitting between them. The CDR3 covers 15 residues. The CDR3 region is CAISESNQGRDIQYF. CDR3 DNA: TGTGCCATCAGTGAGTCGAATCAGGGTCGGGACATTCAGTACTTC.

This chain links TRBV6-5 with TRBJ2-2, with 8 bases lining up with TRBD1. Germline V gene data show CDR1 as MNHEY and CDR2 as SVGAGI. V lost 7 bases and J lost 6; bases outside the gene matches: 1. CDR3 size: 12 residues. The CDR3: CASNRGSGELFF. The DNA for the CDR3 is TGTGCCAGCAACAGGGGGTCCGGGGAGCTGTTTTTT.

The rearrangement joins TRBV3-1 (or the pseudogene TRBV3-2) to TRBJ2-1; 12 bases align to TRBD2. This CDR3 is 16 amino acids long. CDR1 LGHDT and CDR2 YNNKEL come from the germline V gene (reference sequence). The ends lost 1 base at V and 6 bases at J; junction bases unmatched: 4. The CDR3 protein is CASSQALAGGGNEQFF. Here the CDR3 DNA reads TGTGCCAGCAGCCAAGCCCTAGCGGGAGGGGGCAATGAGCAGTTCTTC.

The DNA for the CDR3 is TGTGCCAGCAGCTTATTGGCTTTTGGGGCAGGCGGGGAGCTGTTTTTT. It is translated as CASSLLAFGAGGELFF. The rearrangement joins TRBV7-2 to TRBJ2-2, with D tentatively TRBD1 (5 bases). This CDR3 region has 16 residues. CDR1 and CDR2 (germline): SGHTA, FQGNSA. Trimming pared 2 bases from V and 7 bases from J, leaving 17 bases between.

This clone was observed a single time. The chain combines TRBV9 with TRBJ2-7; 7 positions agree with TRBD1. CDR1 is SGDLS, CDR2 YYNGEE, per germline. This CDR3 has 14 amino acids. J gave up 2 bases and V 3 bases, and 5 bases lay outside the gene matches. CDR3 residues: CASSEGGEAYEQYF. The CDR3 coding sequence is TGTGCCAGCAGCGAAGGGGGCGAAGCCTACGAGCAGTACTTC.

The V and J genes are TRBV7-9 and TRBJ2-3; 10 positions match TRBD1. Germline V gives CDR1 SEHNR, CDR2 FQNEAQ (reference sequence). The CDR3 has 16 amino acids. The V segment lost 4 bases and the J segment 2 bases; nucleotides outside the gene matches: 6. This CDR3 is CASSSPGQGPTDTQYF. CDR3 DNA: TGTGCCAGCAGCTCTCCGGGACAGGGGCCCACAGATACGCAGTATTTT. The variable domain in full, completed from reference TRBV7-9 and TRBJ2-3, reads DTGVSQNPRHKITKRGQNVTFRCDPISEHNRLYWYRQTLGQGPEFLTYFQNEAQLEKSRLLSDRFSAERPKGSFSTLEIQRTEQGDSAMYLCASSSPGQGPTDTQYFGPGTRLTVL.

V and J are TRBV18 and TRBJ2-7; TRBD1 matches 8 bases. Germline CDR1 KGHSH, CDR2 LQKENI. V was pared by 3 bases and J by 5 bases, with 0 bases of the junction left unmatched. CDR3 length: 12 residues. For the CDR3, the DNA is TGTGCCAGCTCACCGACAGGGGACGAGCAGTACTTC. Translation: CASSPTGDEQYF. Full variable domain (rest looked up from reference TRBV18 and TRBJ2-7): NAGVMQNPRHLVRRRGQEARLRCSPMKGHSHVYWYRQLPEEGLKFMVYLQKENIIDESGMPKERFSAEFPKEGPSILRIQQVVRGDSAAYFCASSPTGDEQYFGPGTRLTVT.

The genes are TRBV13 and TRBJ1-4, with 8 bases identical to TRBD1. CDR1 and CDR2 (germline): PRHDT, FYEKMQ (reference sequence). The J segment lost 7 bases and the V segment lost 5 bases, leaving 6 bases of the junction unmatched. The CDR3 extends over 14 amino acids. CDR3 in amino acids: CASSPTGDLEKLFF. CDR3 nucleotides: TGTGCCAGCAGCCCGACAGGGGACCTTGAAAAACTGTTTTTT.

The V and J genes are TRBV5-5 and TRBJ1-2; D is unclear. Germline CDR1 reads SGHKS; CDR2 reads YYEKEE (reference sequence). V lost 0 bases, J lost 3 bases, and 12 bases lay in between. This CDR3 is 15 amino acids long. The CDR3 is CASSLAEGTDYGYTF. The CDR3 nucleotides are TGTGCCAGCAGCTTGGCCGAGGGTACTGACTATGGCTACACCTTC.

The chain employs TRBV11-2 and TRBJ2-2; possibly TRBD2 for D (5 bases). Trimming removed 5 bases from V and 1 base from J, with 8 bases in between. The CDR3 length is 14 residues. Germline CDR1 SGHAT, CDR2 FQNNGV. CDR3 sequence (DNA): TGTGCCAGCAGCCTTGGACTGAACACCGGGGAGCTGTTTTTT. This translates into CASSLGLNTGELFF.

This clone was recorded once. This sequence joins TRBV19 and TRBJ1-2; 10 nucleotides align to TRBD1. The CDR3 has 16 residues. Per the germline V gene, CDR1 is LNHDA and CDR2 is SQIVND (reference sequence). J lost 5 bases, V lost 4 bases, and 10 bases had no gene match. The CDR3 here is CASSSLRQGANYGYTF. The CDR3 DNA reads TGTGCCAGTAGTAGCCTCAGACAGGGGGCGAATTATGGCTACACCTTC.

The chain combines TRBV6-5 with TRBJ1-1; D remains ambiguous. The CDR3 runs 15 residues. Trimming left V 8 bases short and J 8 bases short, with 24 bases between. Per the germline V gene, CDR1 is MNHEY and CDR2 is SVGAGI. The CDR3 DNA reads TGTGCCAGCGGAGACCTCGACGGGTACACTGTGGAAGCTTTCTTT. It yields the protein CASGDLDGYTVEAFF.